Sequencing of this T cell receptor beta chain was carried out in a study of CD8 T cells in ankylosing spondylitis. The CDR3 consists of 15 residues. V lost 7 bases and J 4 bases, leaving 17 bases between the germline ends. The germline V gene encodes CDR1 SGHTA and CDR2 FQGNSA. TCRdb re-called the 5' RACE reads with MiXCR, one entry per CDR3 protein. The sample has over 95,000 distinct CDR3 sequences, about 8% seen once. Many counts were recorded for this clonotype. This chain connects TRBV7-2 to TRBJ2-1, with TRBD2 as a possible D gene (6 bases). This clonotype was sampled from a male donor with ankylosing spondylitis or in good health (not recorded which). Sequencing was done on a sample of blood, either unsorted or a sorted T cell fraction (not recorded which). The CDR3 loop reads CASTIGASVYNEQFF. The CDR3 DNA reads as TGTGCCAGCACTATAGGGGCTAGCGTATACAATGAGCAGTTCTTC.